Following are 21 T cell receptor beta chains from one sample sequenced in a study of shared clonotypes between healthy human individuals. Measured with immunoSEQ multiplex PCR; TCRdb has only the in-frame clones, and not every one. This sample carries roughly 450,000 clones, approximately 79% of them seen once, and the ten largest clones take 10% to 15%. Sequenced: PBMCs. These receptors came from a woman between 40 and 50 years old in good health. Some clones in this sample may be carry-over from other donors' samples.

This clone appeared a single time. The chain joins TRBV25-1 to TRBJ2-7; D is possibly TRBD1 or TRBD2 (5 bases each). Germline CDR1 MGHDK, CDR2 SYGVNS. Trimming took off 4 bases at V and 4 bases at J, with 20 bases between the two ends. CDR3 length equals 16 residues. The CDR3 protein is CASSGYNRDGRYEQYF. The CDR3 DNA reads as TGTGCCAGCAGTGGCTATAACCGGGACGGGCGTTACGAGCAGTACTTC.

The chain's CDR3 is CASSLGALREQYF. The CDR3 bases are TGTGCCAGCAGCTTAGGAGCCCTTCGCGAGCAGTACTTC. The gene calls are TRBV7-9 and TRBJ2-7, with D uncertain. CDR1 and CDR2 from the germline V gene are SEHNR and FQNEAQ (reference sequence). CDR3 length: 13 residues. V was clipped by 1 base and J by 6 bases, with 10 bases between them. The whole variable domain, remainder taken from reference TRBV7-9 and TRBJ2-7, is DTGVSQNPRHKITKRGQNVTFRCDPISEHNRLYWYRQTLGQGPEFLTYFQNEAQLEKSRLLSDRFSAERPKGSFSTLEIQRTEQGDSAMYLCASSLGALREQYFGPGTRLTVT.

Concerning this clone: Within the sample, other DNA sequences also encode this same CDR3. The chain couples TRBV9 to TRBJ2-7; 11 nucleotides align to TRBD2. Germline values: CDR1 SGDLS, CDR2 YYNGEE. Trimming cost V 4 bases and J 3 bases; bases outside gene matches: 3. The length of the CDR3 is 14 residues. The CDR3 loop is CASSPGLAGYEQYF. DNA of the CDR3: TGTGCCAGCAGCCCTGGACTAGCGGGCTACGAGCAGTACTTC.

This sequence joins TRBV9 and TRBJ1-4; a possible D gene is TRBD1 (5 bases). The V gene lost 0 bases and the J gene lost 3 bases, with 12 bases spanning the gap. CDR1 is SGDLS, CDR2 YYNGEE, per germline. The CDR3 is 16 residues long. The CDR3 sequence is CASSVEMGRSNEKLFF. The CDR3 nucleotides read TGTGCCAGCAGCGTAGAGATGGGGCGTTCTAATGAAAAACTGTTTTTT.

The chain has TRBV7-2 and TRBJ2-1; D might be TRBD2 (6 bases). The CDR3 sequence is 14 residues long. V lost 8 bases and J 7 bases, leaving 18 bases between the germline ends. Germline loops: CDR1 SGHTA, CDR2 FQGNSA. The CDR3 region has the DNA TGTGCCAGCGGAAGCAATCTAGCGAAAAATGAGCAGTTCTTC. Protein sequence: CASGSNLAKNEQFF. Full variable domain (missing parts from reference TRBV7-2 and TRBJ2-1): GAGVSQSPSNKVTEKGKDVELRCDPISGHTALYWYRQSLGQGLEFLIYFQGNSAPDKSGLPSDRFSAERTGGSVSTLTIQRTQQEDSAVYLCASGSNLAKNEQFFGPGTRLTVL.

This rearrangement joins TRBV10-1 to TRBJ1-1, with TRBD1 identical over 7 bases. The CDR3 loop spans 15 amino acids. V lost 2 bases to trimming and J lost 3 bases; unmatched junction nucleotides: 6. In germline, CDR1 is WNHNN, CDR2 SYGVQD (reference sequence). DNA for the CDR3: TGCGCCAGCAGTGAGCCGATCACAGGGGACACTGAAGCTTTCTTT. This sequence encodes CASSEPITGDTEAFF.

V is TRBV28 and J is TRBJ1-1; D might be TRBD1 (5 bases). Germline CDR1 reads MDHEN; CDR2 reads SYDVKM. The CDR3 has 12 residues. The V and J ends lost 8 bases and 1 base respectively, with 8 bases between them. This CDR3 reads CASAGPNTEAFF. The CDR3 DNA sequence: TGTGCCAGCGCGGGACCGAACACTGAAGCTTTCTTT.

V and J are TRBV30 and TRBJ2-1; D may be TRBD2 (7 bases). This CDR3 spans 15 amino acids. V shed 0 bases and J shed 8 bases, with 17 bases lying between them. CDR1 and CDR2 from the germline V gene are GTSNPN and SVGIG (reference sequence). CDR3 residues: CAWSVSYRGADEQFF. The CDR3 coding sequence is TGTGCCTGGAGTGTTTCGTATCGGGGGGCTGATGAGCAGTTCTTC.

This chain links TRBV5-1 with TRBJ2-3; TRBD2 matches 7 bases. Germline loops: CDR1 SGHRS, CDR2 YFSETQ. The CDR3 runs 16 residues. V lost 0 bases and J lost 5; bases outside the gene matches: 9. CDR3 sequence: CASSLGGSGFGDTQYF. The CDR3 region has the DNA TGCGCCAGCAGCTTGGGCGGGAGTGGATTTGGAGATACGCAGTATTTT.

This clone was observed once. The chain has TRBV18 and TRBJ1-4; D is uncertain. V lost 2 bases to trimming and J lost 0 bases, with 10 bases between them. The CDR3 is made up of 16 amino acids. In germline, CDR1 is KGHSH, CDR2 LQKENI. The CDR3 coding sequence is TGTGCCAGCTCACCATCGGCAGCTGCAACTAATGAAAAACTGTTTTTT. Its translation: CASSPSAAATNEKLFF.

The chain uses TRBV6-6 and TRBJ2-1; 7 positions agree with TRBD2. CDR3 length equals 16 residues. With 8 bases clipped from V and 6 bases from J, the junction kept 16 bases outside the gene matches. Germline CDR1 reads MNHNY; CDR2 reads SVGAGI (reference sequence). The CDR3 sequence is CASFPRGGRRINEQFF. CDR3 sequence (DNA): TGTGCCAGCTTCCCAAGGGGAGGGCGTAGGATCAATGAGCAGTTCTTC.

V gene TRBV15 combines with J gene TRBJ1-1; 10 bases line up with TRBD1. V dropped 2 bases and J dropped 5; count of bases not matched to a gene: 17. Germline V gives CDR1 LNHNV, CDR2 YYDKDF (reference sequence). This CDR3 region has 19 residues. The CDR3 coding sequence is TGTGCCACCAGCAGACCGGCAGACAGGGGGCGCGAGGTTGATACTGAAGCTTTCTTT. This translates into CATSRPADRGREVDTEAFF.

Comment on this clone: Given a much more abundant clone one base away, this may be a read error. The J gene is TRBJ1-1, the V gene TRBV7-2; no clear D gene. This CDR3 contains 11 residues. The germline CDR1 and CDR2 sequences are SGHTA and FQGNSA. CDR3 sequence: CASSLNTKAFF. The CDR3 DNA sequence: TGTGCCAGCAGCTTAAACACTAAAGCTTTCTTT.

In nucleotides, the CDR3 is TGTGCCAGCAGCTACGACAGGCCCTCCGAGGGCGGGGAGCTGTTTTTT. Translating gives CASSYDRPSEGGELFF. V and J are TRBV11-1 and TRBJ2-2, with D possibly being TRBD1 (6 bases). CDR1 is SGHAT and CDR2 is FQDESV in the germline V gene (reference sequence). This CDR3 spans 16 amino acids. V was trimmed by 4 bases and J by 7 bases, leaving 19 bases between them.

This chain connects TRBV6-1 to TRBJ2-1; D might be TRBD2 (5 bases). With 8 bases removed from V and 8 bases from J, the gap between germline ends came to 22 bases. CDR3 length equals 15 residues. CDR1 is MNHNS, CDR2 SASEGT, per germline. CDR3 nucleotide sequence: TGTGCCAGCGGGCAAGGACTCCACCCTGGCGATGAGCAGTTCTTC. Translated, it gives CASGQGLHPGDEQFF.

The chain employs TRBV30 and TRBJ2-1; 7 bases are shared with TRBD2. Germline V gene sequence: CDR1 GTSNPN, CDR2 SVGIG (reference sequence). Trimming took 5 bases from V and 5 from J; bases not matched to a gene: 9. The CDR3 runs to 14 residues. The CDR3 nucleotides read TGTGCCTGGTCGGTGGGGGGGTTCGACAATGAGCAGTTCTTC. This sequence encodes CAWSVGGFDNEQFF.

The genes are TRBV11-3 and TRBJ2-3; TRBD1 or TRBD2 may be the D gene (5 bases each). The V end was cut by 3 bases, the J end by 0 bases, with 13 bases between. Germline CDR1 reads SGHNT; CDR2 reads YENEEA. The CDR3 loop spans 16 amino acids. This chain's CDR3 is CASSLGQSGSTDTQYF. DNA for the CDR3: TGTGCCAGCAGCTTGGGGCAGAGCGGTAGCACAGATACGCAGTATTTT.

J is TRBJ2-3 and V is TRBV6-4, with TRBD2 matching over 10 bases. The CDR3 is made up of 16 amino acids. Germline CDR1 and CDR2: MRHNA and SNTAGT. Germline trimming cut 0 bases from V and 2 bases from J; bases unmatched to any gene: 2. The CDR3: CASSDSSGRATDTQYF. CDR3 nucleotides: TGTGCCAGCAGTGACTCAAGCGGGAGGGCCACAGATACGCAGTATTTT.

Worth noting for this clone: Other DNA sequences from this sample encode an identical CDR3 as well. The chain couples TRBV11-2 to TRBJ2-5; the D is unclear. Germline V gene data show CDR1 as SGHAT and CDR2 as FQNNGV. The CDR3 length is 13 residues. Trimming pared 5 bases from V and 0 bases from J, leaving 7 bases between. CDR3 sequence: CASSLQYQETQYF. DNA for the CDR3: TGTGCCAGCAGCCTCCAGTACCAAGAGACCCAGTACTTC.

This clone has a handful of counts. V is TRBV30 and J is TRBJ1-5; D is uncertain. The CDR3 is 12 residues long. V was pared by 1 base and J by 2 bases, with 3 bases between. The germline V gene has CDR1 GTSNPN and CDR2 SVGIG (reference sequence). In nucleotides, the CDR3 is TGTGCCTGGAGTGGAGGCAATCAGCCCCAGCATTTT. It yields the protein CAWSGGNQPQHF.

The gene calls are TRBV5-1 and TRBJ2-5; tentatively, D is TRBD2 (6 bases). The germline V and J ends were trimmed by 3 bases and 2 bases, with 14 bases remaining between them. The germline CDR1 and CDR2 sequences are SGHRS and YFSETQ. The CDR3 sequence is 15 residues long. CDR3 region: CASSSQWGEQETQYF. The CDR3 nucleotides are TGCGCCAGCAGCTCCCAATGGGGGGAGCAAGAGACCCAGTACTTC.